The 20 T cell receptor beta chains below all came from one sample that was sequenced in a study of blood T cell repertoires in COVID-19. The assay was immunoSEQ multiplex PCR, and TCRdb's table has in-frame clones only and misses some. Of roughly 230,000 clones listed, about 85% were seen once; the top ten hold approximately 6.6%. Specimen: PBMCs or T cells enriched from blood (not recorded which). The source is a woman in her forties or fifties who had been exposed to COVID-19.

The rearrangement joins TRBV3-1 (or the pseudogene TRBV3-2) to TRBJ2-1; D is unclear. Trimming removed 0 bases from V and 12 bases from J, with 9 bases in between. Germline assignment: CDR1 LGHDT and CDR2 YNNKEL (reference sequence). The CDR3 is 12 amino acids. The CDR3 region is CASSQEGVVQFF. The CDR3 region has the DNA TGTGCCAGCAGCCAAGAAGGAGTTGTGCAGTTCTTC.

The V gene is TRBV19, the J gene TRBJ1-5; 11 positions agree with TRBD1. CDR3 length: 15 residues. Germline-derived CDR1 and CDR2 are LNHDA and SQIVND (reference sequence). The V and J ends lost 8 bases and 4 bases, in that order; junction bases with no gene match: 7. The CDR3 region is CASAPRDRGNQPQHF. The DNA of the CDR3 is TGTGCCAGTGCGCCCCGGGACAGGGGGAATCAGCCCCAGCATTTT.

The chain is built from TRBV4-1 and TRBJ2-2; no firm D call. This CDR3 is 14 amino acids long. V lost 8 bases and J 1 base, leaving 11 bases between the germline ends. CDR1 is MGHRA and CDR2 is YSYEKL in the germline V gene. CDR3 sequence: CASEKNMNTGELFF. The CDR3 DNA sequence: TGCGCCAGCGAGAAAAATATGAACACCGGGGAGCTGTTTTTT.

The CDR3 loop reads CASSAGQGNIQYF. DNA for the CDR3: TGTGCCAGCAGCGCGGGACAGGGAAACATTCAGTACTTC. V usage is TRBV11-2 and J usage is TRBJ2-4, with 9 bases that match TRBD1. Trimming removed 5 bases from V and 6 bases from J; junction bases left unmatched: 2. Germline CDR1 SGHAT, CDR2 FQNNGV. This CDR3 region has 13 residues.

V gene TRBV13 combines with J gene TRBJ1-1; 7 bases fit TRBD1. J was trimmed by 13 bases and V by 2 bases; bases with no gene match: 7. Germline V lookup: CDR1 PRHDT, CDR2 FYEKMQ (reference sequence). The CDR3 is made up of 12 amino acids. The CDR3 spells CASSLRTGRHFF. CDR3 coding DNA: TGTGCCAGCAGCTTACGGACAGGTCGCCATTTCTTT.

This clone was seen more than once but under ten times. In DNA form, the CDR3 reads TGTGCCAGCAGCTTAGATTCAGGAAATTATGGCTACACCTTC. Protein: CASSLDSGNYGYTF. The gene calls are TRBV11-2 and TRBJ1-2; the D is unclear. The CDR3 covers 14 residues. Between the trimmed V and J ends, which lost 0 bases and 5 bases, there was a span of 10 bases. Germline assignment: CDR1 SGHAT and CDR2 FQNNGV.

This clone was seen a few times. The V gene is TRBV27, the J gene TRBJ2-4; 8 nucleotides match TRBD1. Per germline, CDR1 MNHEY and CDR2 SMNVEV (reference sequence). This CDR3 has 13 residues. V lost 5 bases and J lost 6; bases outside the gene matches: 3. The CDR3 nucleotides read TGTGCCAGCAGTCCCGGACAGGGAAACATTCAGTACTTC. Translating it yields CASSPGQGNIQYF.

The chain is built from TRBV6-2 or TRBV6-3 and TRBJ2-3; 9 nucleotides align to TRBD2. Per germline, CDR1 MNHEY and CDR2 SVGEGT. This CDR3 region has 19 residues. Trimming cost V 5 bases and J 3 bases; bases outside gene matches: 18. CDR3 region: CASSRSRSGGRLTTDTQYF. CDR3 nucleotide sequence: TGTGCCAGCAGTCGTTCTAGGAGCGGGGGGCGCCTTACTACAGATACGCAGTATTTT.

This clone appeared once. V usage is TRBV7-2 and J usage is TRBJ2-2; no definite D call. From germline, CDR1 is SGHTA and CDR2 FQGNSA. This CDR3 is 15 amino acids long. Trimming removed 1 base at V and 3 bases at J, with 9 bases between. The CDR3 nucleotides read TGTGCCAGCAGCTTAGGAGTCTCCTACACCGGGGAGCTGTTTTTT. This encodes CASSLGVSYTGELFF. The whole variable domain, filled in from reference TRBV7-2 and TRBJ2-2, reads GAGVSQSPSNKVTEKGKDVELRCDPISGHTALYWYRQSLGQGLEFLIYFQGNSAPDKSGLPSDRFSAERTGGSVSTLTIQRTQQEDSAVYLCASSLGVSYTGELFFGEGSRLTVL.

V usage is TRBV5-6 and J usage is TRBJ1-5, with D tentatively TRBD1 (6 bases). The CDR3 covers 15 residues. V was trimmed by 3 bases and J by 2 bases, leaving 12 bases between them. Germline CDR1 is SGHDT and CDR2 is YYEEEE. The CDR3 is CASSSTGLGNQPQHF. CDR3 bases: TGTGCCAGCAGCTCAACAGGGCTTGGCAATCAGCCCCAGCATTTT.

This clone appeared many times. This chain uses TRBV19 with TRBJ2-7, with TRBD2 matching over 9 bases. The V and J ends lost 8 bases and 4 bases, in that order; junction bases with no gene match: 9. Germline CDR1 and CDR2: LNHDA and SQIVND (reference sequence). The CDR3 extends over 14 amino acids. This CDR3 is CASPPREGKYEQYF. CDR3 sequence (DNA): TGTGCCAGTCCTCCGCGGGAGGGAAAATACGAGCAGTACTTC.

This chain joins TRBV18 and TRBJ1-3, with 7 bases aligning to TRBD1. Germline CDR1 reads KGHSH; CDR2 reads LQKENI. The CDR3 sequence is 16 residues long. With V trimmed by 3 bases and J by 4 bases, 9 bases remained unmatched. CDR3 loop: CASSPHVPGQGNTIYF. CDR3 in DNA: TGTGCCAGCTCACCCCATGTCCCGGGACAGGGAAACACCATATATTTT.

The chain is built from TRBV10-3 and TRBJ2-3; 8 nucleotides align to TRBD2. The germline V gene has CDR1 ENHRY and CDR2 SYGVKD. The CDR3 extends over 14 amino acids. Germline trimming cut 8 bases from V and 1 base from J; bases unmatched to any gene: 5. The CDR3 DNA follows: TGTGCCATCCGGCCGACTAGCGGCACAGATACGCAGTATTTT. Residues: CAIRPTSGTDTQYF.

The chain has TRBV28 and TRBJ2-3, with 7 bases fitting TRBD1. From germline, CDR1 is MDHEN and CDR2 SYDVKM. This CDR3 is 14 amino acids long. V lost 5 bases and J lost 5; bases outside the gene matches: 7. The CDR3 region is CASSVDRRGDTQYF. The CDR3 nucleotides read TGTGCCAGCAGTGTGGACAGGCGAGGAGATACGCAGTATTTT.

This chain links TRBV24-1 with TRBJ2-2; D is possibly TRBD2 (5 bases). The CDR3 totals 14 residues. V dropped 5 bases and J dropped 3 bases, with 9 bases sitting between them. Germline CDR1 reads KGHDR; CDR2 reads SFDVKD. The CDR3 is CATSVSLDTGELFF. CDR3 nucleotide sequence: TGTGCCACCAGTGTGTCACTAGACACCGGGGAGCTGTTTTTT.

The chain combines TRBV19 with TRBJ1-1; D might be TRBD1 (6 bases). V dropped 7 bases and J dropped 3 bases, with 9 bases sitting between them. Germline values: CDR1 LNHDA, CDR2 SQIVND (reference sequence). This CDR3 spans 12 amino acids. The CDR3 region has the DNA TGTGCCAGTAAGGACAGAGACACTGAAGCTTTCTTT. Amino acid sequence: CASKDRDTEAFF.

In this sample, this clone turned up a few times. The V gene is TRBV21-1, the J gene TRBJ1-5. TRBV21-1 corresponds to a pseudogene. CDR3 length: 15 amino acids. The CDR3 coding sequence is TGTGCCAGCCGGCCAGCGCTCATAACAAATCAGCCCCAGCATTTT. It is translated as CASRPALITNQPQHF.

The V call is TRBV7-9, the J call TRBJ1-2, with a weak D call TRBD1 (6 bases). V dropped 8 bases and J dropped 9 bases, with 28 bases sitting between them. This CDR3 is built from 16 residues. CDR1 and CDR2 from the germline V gene are SEHNR and FQNEAQ (reference sequence). This chain's CDR3 is CASRSGGPEGFVSYTF. CDR3 nucleotide sequence: TGTGCCAGCCGTTCGGGGGGGCCCGAAGGATTTGTCAGCTACACCTTC.

This clone has a handful of counts. This chain joins TRBV4-3 and TRBJ2-7; TRBD2 agrees at 8 bases. The junction had 10 bases not matched to a gene; V was cut back by 2 bases and J by 1 base. This CDR3 contains 17 residues. The germline V gene encodes CDR1 LGHNA and CDR2 YSLEER. CDR3 sequence reads: CASSQNWAGGQSYEQYF. As DNA, the CDR3 is TGCGCCAGCAGCCAAAATTGGGCGGGGGGTCAATCCTACGAGCAGTACTTC.

This clone has just one count. The chain couples TRBV6-4 to TRBJ2-5, with D possibly being TRBD1 (8 bases). Trimming removed 3 bases at V and 1 base at J, with 12 bases between. The CDR3 has 15 amino acids. Germline assignment: CDR1 MRHNA and CDR2 SNTAGT. CDR3: CASSETGGGQETQYF. CDR3 nucleotides: TGTGCCAGCAGTGAAACAGGGGGGGGCCAAGAGACCCAGTACTTC.